A selection of T cell receptor beta chains follows, all from one sample in a study of shared clonotypes between healthy human individuals. Libraries were prepared by immunoSEQ multiplex PCR; TCRdb keeps only in-frame clonotypes and omits some of them. The table lists about 2.2 million clones, under 95% of them singletons. The sequenced material came from naive CD8+ T cells from PBMCs. The receptors derive from a man younger than 35 in good health. Some clones in this sample may be carry-over from other donors' samples. CDR3s include the opening cysteine and the closing phenylalanine or tryptophan. D genes are given only for firm matches. Rows may omit the clone size; those that give it use once, few, many or a size class.

size	J	D	length	V	CDR3	DNA
.	TRBJ2-6	.	16	TRBV28	CASRSDRRPGANVLTF	TGTGCCAGCAGAAGTGACAGGCGTCCTGGGGCCAACGTCCTGACTTTC
.	TRBJ2-5	.	16	TRBV21-1	CASSKPLAGGGETQYF	TGTGCCAGCAGCAAACCGCTAGCGGGAGGTGGGGAGACCCAGTACTTC
.	TRBJ1-4	.	13	TRBV2	CATRPPRAEKLFF	TGTGCCACCCGGCCACCTCGGGCCGAAAAACTGTTTTTT
.	TRBJ1-2	.	16	TRBV6-1	CASSEALLSVYYGYTF	TGTGCCAGCAGTGAAGCCCTGTTGTCGGTGTACTATGGCTACACCTTC
.	TRBJ1-4	.	17	TRBV19	CASSIGRTHLGNEKLFF	TGTGCCAGTAGTATAGGCCGGACCCACCTGGGTAATGAAAAACTGTTTTTT
.	TRBJ2-7	TRBD1	16	TRBV28	CASSPPGTGLSYEQYF	TGTGCCAGCAGTCCGCCCGGGACAGGTCTCTCCTACGAGCAGTACTTC
.	TRBJ1-4	.	14	TRBV5-1	CASSFGGEDEKLFF	TGCGCCAGCAGCTTCGGGGGGGAAGATGAAAAACTGTTTTTT
.	TRBJ2-7	.	13	TRBV15	CATSSRAAYEQYF	TGTGCCACCAGCTCCCGTGCCGCCTACGAGCAGTACTTC
.	TRBJ2-7	TRBD1	14	TRBV5-4	CASSSDRASYEQYF	TGTGCCAGCAGCTCGGACAGGGCTTCCTACGAGCAGTACTTC
.	TRBJ1-4	.	15	TRBV2	CASSDPTSVSEKLFF	TGTGCCAGCAGTGACCCGACTTCCGTGAGTGAAAAACTGTTTTTT
.	TRBJ2-1	.	15	TRBV11-2	CASSLRDQPYNEQFF	TGTGCCAGCAGCTTACGGGACCAGCCCTACAATGAGCAGTTCTTC
.	TRBJ2-5	TRBD1	16	TRBV28	CASSLGDSPNQETQYF	TGTGCCAGCAGTTTAGGGGACAGCCCAAACCAGGAGACCCAGTACTTC
.	TRBJ2-3	.	15	TRBV29-1	CSVGRLVASTDTQYF	TGCAGCGTTGGGCGACTAGTAGCTAGCACAGATACGCAGTATTTT
once	TRBJ2-5	TRBD2	15	TRBV9	CASSGRTSGRETQYF	TGTGCCAGCAGCGGTCGGACTAGCGGAAGGGAGACCCAGTACTTC
.	TRBJ2-5	.	12	TRBV29-1	CSVWFGEETQYF	TGCAGCGTTTGGTTCGGGGAGGAGACCCAGTACTTC
.	TRBJ1-1	TRBD1	15	TRBV19	CASSAEGGLNTEAFF	TGTGCCAGTAGTGCCGAAGGGGGCCTGAACACTGAAGCTTTCTTT
few	TRBJ1-1	TRBD1	14	TRBV28	CASSFRRTGAEAFF	TGTGCCAGCAGTTTTCGTAGGACAGGGGCTGAAGCTTTCTTT
.	TRBJ1-1	.	15	TRBV6-5	CASSYGEKMNTEAFF	TGTGCCAGCAGTTACGGTGAAAAGATGAACACTGAAGCTTTCTTT
once	TRBJ2-3	.	13	TRBV4-1	CASSQVGTDTQYF	TGCGCCAGCAGCCAGGTGGGCACGGATACGCAGTATTTT
.	TRBJ1-2	TRBD1	14	TRBV5-1	CASSPPQGADGYTF	TGCGCCAGCAGCCCACCCCAGGGGGCTGATGGCTACACCTTC
once	TRBJ2-1	.	14	TRBV7-9	CASSRNVAPREQFF	TGTGCCAGCAGCCGTAATGTGGCTCCGCGGGAGCAGTTCTTC
.	TRBJ2-1	.	15	TRBV15	CATSRTTGPYNEQFF	TGTGCCACCAGCAGAACGACGGGCCCCTACAATGAGCAGTTCTTC
.	TRBJ2-5	TRBD1	14	TRBV4-1	CASSQARGQETQYF	TGCGCCAGCAGCCAAGCCAGGGGGCAGGAGACCCAGTACTTC
.	TRBJ1-4	.	16	TRBV5-1	CASSVSFRKGDEKLFF	TGCGCCAGCAGCGTATCCTTCAGGAAAGGGGACGAAAAACTGTTTTTT
.	TRBJ2-7	.	15	TRBV27	CASSLSEGGHYEQYF	TGTGCCAGCAGTTTATCAGAAGGGGGGCACTACGAGCAGTACTTC
.	TRBJ1-2	TRBD1	16	TRBV5-8	CASSLLWDRGNYGYTF	TGTGCCAGCAGCCTCCTCTGGGACAGGGGGAACTATGGCTACACCTTC
.	TRBJ1-1	TRBD1	14	TRBV19	CASSIGDRATEAFF	TGTGCCAGTAGTATAGGCGACAGGGCCACTGAAGCTTTCTTT
.	TRBJ1-2	.	15	TRBV28	CASSLLAVANYGYTF	TGTGCCAGCAGTTTATTGGCGGTAGCTAACTATGGCTACACCTTC
.	TRBJ1-4	.	14	TRBV5-6	CASSMGPPNEKLFF	TGTGCCAGCAGCATGGGACCCCCTAATGAAAAACTGTTTTTT
.	TRBJ1-6	.	16	TRBV28	CASSFARTLYNSPLHF	TGTGCCAGCAGTTTCGCCAGAACCCTCTATAATTCACCCCTCCACTTT
.	TRBJ2-7	.	14	TRBV27	CASSLAGPTYEQYF	TGTGCCAGCAGTTTAGCGGGGCCGACCTACGAGCAGTACTTC
.	TRBJ1-1	.	17	TRBV18	CASSHNRRSSPNTEAFF	TGTGCCAGCTCACATAACAGGCGATCCTCCCCGAATACTGAAGCTTTCTTT
.	TRBJ2-5	TRBD2	20	TRBV11-2	CASSLDLTFRTGGGKETQYF	TGTGCCAGCAGCTTAGATCTGACCTTCCGCACGGGAGGAGGGAAAGAGACCCAGTACTTC
.	TRBJ2-3	.	15	TRBV27	CASSFSADSTDTQYF	TGTGCCAGCAGTTTTTCGGCCGACAGCACAGATACGCAGTATTTT
.	TRBJ1-2	.	12	TRBV2	CASSRNTAGGTF	TGTGCCAGCAGTAGAAACACGGCTGGAGGCACCTTC
.	TRBJ1-1	TRBD1	15	TRBV7-8	CASSEWTGVNTEAFF	TGTGCCAGCAGCGAATGGACAGGGGTGAACACTGAAGCTTTCTTT
few	TRBJ1-1	.	13	TRBV7-9	CASSRALVTEAFF	TGTGCCAGCAGCCGGGCCCTTGTCACTGAAGCTTTCTTT
few	TRBJ1-1	.	14	TRBV4-1	CASKVILPNTEAFF	TGCGCCAGCAAGGTTATACTTCCGAACACTGAAGCTTTCTTT